The clone carrying this T cell receptor beta chain occurred many times. Antigen specificity is unknown. The sample belongs to a study of CD8 T cells in ankylosing spondylitis. General study points: Reported data indicate significant enrichment of disease-linked clones within matched ankylosing spondylitis synovial fluid. Seemingly distinctive of ankylosing spondylitis blood was a TCR beta motif formed by eight highly homologous variants.

TCRdb re-analysed the 5' RACE reads in MiXCR, keeping a single row per CDR3 protein. The sample comprises 150,000 to 200,000 distinct CDR3 sequences, 18% of which are singletons, and over 7.5% rests with the top ten. Sample: blood, either unsorted or a sorted T cell fraction (not recorded which). The source of this sequence is a male donor with ankylosing spondylitis or in good health (not recorded which).

CDR3 sequence (DNA): TGCAGTGGACGGGAATCTGGGGCCAACGTCCTGACTTTC. This gives the protein CSGRESGANVLTF. The chain is built from TRBV20-1 and TRBJ2-6; perhaps TRBD2 as D (5 bases). V lost 7 bases, J lost 1 base, and 8 bases lay in between. CDR3 length equals 13 residues. CDR1 and CDR2 from the germline V gene are DFQATT and SNEGSKA (reference sequence).